This is a list of T cell receptor beta chains from one sample in a study of T cell changes during pregnancy in multiple sclerosis. The data were produced by immunoSEQ multiplex PCR, yet TCRdb's version contains in-frame clones alone and is incomplete. Of more than 60,000 clones in the sample, about 91% were seen once. The sample here was peripheral blood, taken before pregnancy. The source of these receptors is a female donor with multiple sclerosis, enrolled in a pregnancy study. Both conserved end residues are part of each CDR3. D genes are given only for firm matches. Some rows mark clone size as missing; the rest say once, few, many or name a class of expanded clone.

abundance | j_gene | d_gene | v_gene | CDR3aa | CDR3nt
. | TRBJ2-1 | TRBD2 | TRBV11-2 | CASSHGTSGGNEQFF | TGTGCCAGCAGCCATGGGACTAGCGGGGGCAATGAGCAGTTCTTC
. | TRBJ2-5 | TRBD2 | TRBV29-1 | CSIAGGGETQYF | TGCAGCATAGCGGGGGGAGGGGAGACCCAGTACTTC
. | TRBJ1-2 | TRBD1 | TRBV7-3 | CASSPTGDYGYTF | TGTGCCAGCAGCCCCACAGGGGACTATGGCTACACCTTC
. | TRBJ1-4 | TRBD1 | TRBV7-9 | CASSLGSDRKVPNEKLFF | TGTGCCAGCAGCTTAGGGTCGGACAGGAAGGTTCCTAATGAAAAACTGTTTTTT
. | TRBJ2-1 | TRBD1 | TRBV6-6 | CASSFQPGQGWDEQFF | TGTGCCAGCAGCTTCCAGCCGGGACAGGGGTGGGATGAGCAGTTCTTC
few | TRBJ2-1 | TRBD2 | TRBV6-4 | CASSDSGTSGGAEQFF | TGTGCCAGCAGTGACTCGGGGACTAGCGGGGGGGCCGAGCAGTTCTTC
. | TRBJ2-5 | . | TRBV7-2 | CASSFSPNRIQETQYF | TGTGCCAGCAGCTTTTCCCCAAACAGGATCCAAGAGACCCAGTACTTC
. | TRBJ2-3 | TRBD2 | TRBV4-1 | CASSQDAGGFTDTQYF | TGCGCCAGCAGCCAAGATGCGGGGGGTTTCACAGATACGCAGTATTTT
. | TRBJ2-7 | TRBD2 | TRBV19 | CASSGGLATALYEQYF | TGTGCCAGTAGTGGGGGACTAGCGACAGCCCTCTACGAGCAGTACTTC
. | TRBJ2-7 | . | TRBV4-2 | CASSQDSYEQYF | TGTGCCAGCAGCCAAGACAGCTACGAGCAGTACTTC